This TCR beta chain emerged from a study of identical twins. General observations from the study: Abundant beta clonotypes from cord blood had fewer insertions, unlike memory repertoires, which showed none.

Remarks on this clonotype: The antigen is unknown.

V dropped 1 base and J dropped 7 bases, with 6 bases sitting between them. The V gene's germline CDR1 is DFQATT and CDR2 SNEGSKA (reference sequence). The CDR3 has 11 amino acids. TCRdb reanalysed the 5' RACE reads using MiXCR and keeps one entry per CDR3 protein. The data contain some 500,000 distinct CDR3 sequences, 20% to 25% of them seen just once; the ten biggest clones take up 0.75% to 0.95%. The same sample was also studied in work on T cells expressing NK-cell markers. Per that study: Also leading the CD3+CD56-NKG2C+ fraction in a handful of donors were these clonotypes.

This clonotype was obtained from a woman aged 18-35 years in good health. The sample consisted of CD4+ T cells sorted from blood. The V gene is TRBV20-1, the J gene TRBJ2-3, with a possible D match to TRBD2 (5 bases). The CDR3 sequence: CSARGGYTQYF. The CDR3 DNA sequence: TGCAGTGCTAGAGGAGGGTATACGCAGTATTTT.